The entry that follows covers one T cell receptor (beta chain) sequence. This entry is derived from a study of shared clonotypes between healthy human individuals. Clones were sequenced by immunoSEQ multiplex PCR, and TCRdb holds only the in-frame ones, with some missing. The top ten hold 0.35% to 0.45% of the sample, which has about 2.3 million clones, 80% to 95% seen once. The germline gives CDR1 SGHNT, CDR2 YYREEE (reference sequence). The CDR3 is made up of 14 amino acids. Trimming took off 4 bases at V and 1 base at J, with 12 bases between the two ends. The sequenced sample consisted of naive CD4+ T cells from PBMCs. Subset specified: CD45RA+ positively selected. The chain employs TRBV5-4 and TRBJ2-7; perhaps TRBD1 as D (5 bases). This clonotype originated in a man aged 18 to 29 in good health. Some clones in this sample may be carry-over from other donors' samples. The CDR3 loop reads CASSPQGKSYEQYF. The DNA of the CDR3 is TGTGCCAGCAGCCCCCAGGGCAAATCCTACGAGCAGTACTTC.